The entry below gives a single T cell receptor (beta chain) sequence along with its context. The target antigen is unknown. Assay: immunoSEQ multiplex PCR; the TCRdb copy retains only in-frame clones and omits some. The table includes 30,000 to 45,000 clones, under 85% detected once. This specimen belongs to a study of T cells in narcolepsy. The CDR3 has 17 amino acids. In germline, CDR1 is SGHRS, CDR2 YFSETQ. The ends were cut back, 0 bases at V and 4 bases at J, with 17 bases in the middle. Findings of the study overall: Same-patient CSF and blood CD4+ T cell clonotypes included HCRT-specific and TRIB2-specific autoreactive ones.

The chain carries TRBV5-1 and TRBJ1-3, with no clear D. Sequencing input: CD45RA- memory CD4+ T cells from PBMCs. The clonotype comes from a human donor with narcolepsy. The CDR3 here is CASSLVGAFSSGNTIYF. The DNA for the CDR3 is TGCGCCAGCAGCTTGGTGGGTGCGTTCTCTTCGGGAAACACCATATATTTT. The variable domain in full, completed from reference TRBV5-1 and TRBJ1-3, reads KAGVTQTPRYLIKTRGQQVTLSCSPISGHRSVSWYQQTPGQGLQFLFEYFSETQRNKGNFPGRFSGRQFSNSRSEMNVSTLELGDSALYLCASSLVGAFSSGNTIYFGEGSWLTVV.